These 23 T cell receptor beta chains originate from one sample sequenced in a study of identical twins. From the 5' RACE reads, TCRdb called clonotypes with MiXCR, one entry per CDR3 protein. This sample has 550,000 to 800,000 distinct CDR3 sequences, with under 8.5% found just once. The same sample was also used in a study of yellow fever vaccine responses in identical twins.

Sequenced material: PBMCs. These TCRs come from a young woman in good health.

The chain recombines TRBV11-3 with TRBJ2-1; 7 positions agree with TRBD2. V dropped 6 bases and J dropped 7; count of bases not matched to a gene: 9. CDR3 size: 14 residues. Germline V gene lookup returns CDR1 SGHNT and CDR2 YENEEA. CDR3 sequence reads: CASRGGSGRNEQFF. CDR3 DNA: TGTGCCAGCAGGGGGGGGTCGGGACGGAATGAGCAGTTCTTC.

V is TRBV12-5 and J is TRBJ2-2; D unclear. Germline CDR1 and CDR2: LGHNT and FRNRAP. CDR3 length: 16 amino acids. V lost 8 bases, J lost 0 bases, and 16 bases lay in between. CDR3 sequence (DNA): TGTGCTAGTCCTTTACAAGGGCTGTCGAACACCGGGGAGCTGTTTTTT. This translates into CASPLQGLSNTGELFF.

This clonotype has a count of ten or more. The gene calls are TRBV4-2 and TRBJ2-4, with TRBD2 matching over 12 bases. The germline CDR1 and CDR2 sequences are LGHNA and YNFKEQ. Germline trimming cut 3 bases from V and 8 bases from J; bases unmatched to any gene: 11. The CDR3 sequence is 17 residues long. The CDR3 nucleotides read TGTGCCAGCAGCCAGCCGACTAGCGGGAGTTCGCCCCACATTCAGTACTTC. Protein product: CASSQPTSGSSPHIQYF.

This clonotype has more than one count but fewer than ten. The chain has TRBV28 and TRBJ2-7, with D possibly being TRBD1 or TRBD2 (5 bases each). The CDR3 is made up of 13 amino acids. The germline V gene has CDR1 MDHEN and CDR2 SYDVKM. The V end lost 4 bases, the J end lost 6 bases, and 13 bases lay between the germline ends. CDR3 residues: CASSYRQRGEQYV. The DNA for the CDR3 is TGTGCCAGCAGTTATAGACAGAGGGGCGAGCAGTACGTC.

This clonotype was picked up many times. The V and J genes are TRBV18 and TRBJ2-3; D unresolved. CDR3 length equals 11 residues. Looked up from germline, CDR1 is KGHSH and CDR2 is LQKENI. The germline V and J ends were trimmed by 6 bases and 4 bases, with 5 bases remaining between them. The CDR3 spells CASSVADTQYF. The CDR3 bases are TGTGCCAGCTCCGTCGCAGATACGCAGTATTTT.

The table lists this clonotype with a few counts. This chain links TRBV12-3 or TRBV12-4 with TRBJ1-1; no clear D. The V gene lost 7 bases and the J gene lost 8 bases, with 17 bases spanning the gap. CDR3 length: 13 amino acids. The CDR3 DNA reads as TGTGCCAGCACCCTCGGACGGAGCCTCGAAGCTTTCTTT. Protein: CASTLGRSLEAFF.

The genes are TRBV3-1 and TRBJ2-5; D is perhaps TRBD1 (6 bases). Looked up from germline, CDR1 is LGHDT and CDR2 is YNNKEL (reference sequence). This CDR3 comprises 15 residues. V was trimmed by 8 bases and J by 0 bases, leaving 16 bases between them. Here the CDR3 reads CASHLRQGYQETQYF. For the CDR3, the DNA is TGTGCCAGCCACCTCCGGCAGGGGTACCAAGAGACCCAGTACTTC.

Many counts were recorded for this clonotype. V is TRBV7-2 and J is TRBJ2-4, with D uncertain. CDR1 and CDR2 from the germline V gene are SGHTA and FQGNSA. Trimming stripped 6 bases from V and 2 bases from J, with 14 bases between. This CDR3 has 15 residues. The CDR3 spells CASSPSNGPKNIQYF. CDR3 coding DNA: TGTGCCAGCAGTCCCTCTAATGGCCCCAAAAACATTCAGTACTTC.

The J gene is TRBJ2-1, the V gene TRBV9; D perhaps matches TRBD2 (5 bases). Between the trimmed V and J ends, which lost 4 bases and 5 bases, there was a span of 13 bases. Germline V gene sequence: CDR1 SGDLS, CDR2 YYNGEE. This CDR3 spans 14 amino acids. CDR3 bases: TGTGCCAGCAGCCCTTCCGGACTGAACAATGAGCAGTTCTTC. Translating gives CASSPSGLNNEQFF.

This clonotype was seen once. A much larger clone is a single base away; this may be a read error. Since no conserved phenylalanine or tryptophan closes the CDR3, a read error is the likely cause. This chain joins TRBV3-1 and TRBJ2-1, with a weak D call TRBD2 (5 bases). Germline CDR1 reads LGHDT; CDR2 reads YNNKEL (reference sequence). The CDR3 is made up of 15 amino acids. Trimming took 4 bases from V and 0 from J, leaving 10 bases between them. The CDR3: CASSRGYDSYNEQFY. DNA for the CDR3: TGTGCCAGCAGCCGCGGGTATGACTCCTACAATGAGCAGTTCTAC.

This clonotype was counted ten times or more. This chain joins TRBV4-2 and TRBJ2-5; the match to TRBD1 covers 8 bases. Germline assignment: CDR1 LGHNA and CDR2 YNFKEQ. The CDR3 sequence is 16 residues long. Trimming removed 6 bases from V and 5 bases from J; junction bases left unmatched: 14. The CDR3, as DNA: TGTGCCAGCAGTAAAACCTCAGGGGGCGTGGGGGAGACCCAGTACTTC. It translates to CASSKTSGGVGETQYF.

This clonotype was counted only a few times. V is TRBV6-1 and J is TRBJ1-1; maybe TRBD1 (6 bases). V lost 7 bases, J lost 5 bases, and 20 bases lay in between. This CDR3 has 15 amino acids. Germline V gene lookup returns CDR1 MNHNS and CDR2 SASEGT. CDR3 in DNA: TGTGCCAGCAACGGCGGCAGGGGAGATTTTACTGAAGCTTTCTTT. Protein: CASNGGRGDFTEAFF.

The chain is built from TRBV14 and TRBJ2-6, with 8 positions matching TRBD1. The CDR3 runs to 17 residues. The J segment lost 1 base and the V segment lost 1 base, leaving 3 bases of the junction unmatched. From germline, CDR1 is SGHDN and CDR2 FVKESK. The CDR3: CASSQARTGSGANVLTF. As DNA, the CDR3 is TGTGCCAGCAGCCAAGCTAGGACAGGGTCTGGGGCCAACGTCCTGACTTTC. The full variable domain, rest sourced from reference TRBV14 and TRBJ2-6, is EAGVTQFPSHSVIEKGQTVTLRCDPISGHDNLYWYRRVMGKEIKFLLHFVKESKQDESGMPNNRFLAERTGGTYSTLKVQPAELEDSGVYFCASSQARTGSGANVLTFGAGSRLTVL.

This chain joins TRBV7-8 and TRBJ1-1, with D perhaps matching TRBD1 (5 bases). This CDR3 has 15 residues. V shed 0 bases and J shed 5 bases, with 13 bases lying between them. Germline loops: CDR1 SGHVS, CDR2 FQNEAQ. The CDR3 DNA reads as TGTGCCAGCAGCTTAGCGCAAAAGGGGAAAACTGAAGCTTTCTTT. Amino acids: CASSLAQKGKTEAFF.

This chain links TRBV24-1 with TRBJ2-1, with TRBD1 matching 9 bases. Germline V gene sequence: CDR1 KGHDR, CDR2 SFDVKD. The CDR3 runs to 16 residues. V dropped 4 bases and J dropped 2; count of bases not matched to a gene: 5. The CDR3 DNA sequence: TGTGCCACCAGTGACCTCGGACAGGGGACCTACAATGAGCAGTTCTTC. It translates to CATSDLGQGTYNEQFF.

This sequence joins TRBV15 and TRBJ2-4; maybe TRBD2 (5 bases). CDR1 LNHNV and CDR2 YYDKDF come from the germline V gene (reference sequence). Trimming stripped 1 base from V and 3 bases from J, with 16 bases between. The CDR3 spans 17 residues. The CDR3 coding sequence is TGTGCCACCAGCAGAGTACGGTGGATTGAGGGCAAAAACATTCAGTACTTC. Encoded protein: CATSRVRWIEGKNIQYF.

This clonotype was detected ten times or more. The rearrangement links TRBV20-1 to TRBJ2-4, with 7 bases matching TRBD2. From germline, CDR1 is DFQATT and CDR2 SNEGSKA (reference sequence). CDR3 length: 15 residues. The J segment lost 8 bases and the V segment lost 0 bases, leaving 10 bases of the junction unmatched. DNA for the CDR3: TGCAGTGCTAGAGAGGGAGCGGGACTCGTGGACATTCAGTACTTC. This translates into CSAREGAGLVDIQYF.

The chain is built from TRBV10-3 and TRBJ1-2; no clear D gene. In germline, CDR1 is ENHRY, CDR2 SYGVKD. The CDR3 is 13 amino acids. V lost 7 bases and J lost 1, with 10 bases in between. CDR3 protein: CAITRTDNYGYTF. The CDR3 nucleotides are TGTGCCATCACCCGGACGGATAACTATGGCTACACCTTC.

CDR3 sequence reads: CASSPKTGLMRTEAFF. The DNA of the CDR3 is TGTGCCAGCAGCCCGAAGACAGGTCTAATGCGCACTGAAGCTTTCTTT. The V and J genes are TRBV7-9 and TRBJ1-1; TRBD1 might be the D (6 bases). CDR1 SEHNR and CDR2 FQNEAQ come from the germline V gene (reference sequence). The V end was cut by 5 bases, the J end by 4 bases, with 20 bases between. The CDR3 totals 16 residues.

This clonotype has at least ten counts. The chain carries TRBV12-3 or TRBV12-4 and TRBJ2-7, with a weak D call TRBD1 (6 bases). The length of the CDR3 is 14 residues. V shed 3 bases and J shed 2 bases, with 11 bases lying between them. The CDR3 sequence is CASSLGARPYEQYV. In DNA form, the CDR3 reads TGTGCCAGCAGTTTGGGGGCCAGGCCCTACGAGCAGTACGTC.

This clonotype was recorded many times. This sequence joins TRBV7-9 and TRBJ1-3; TRBD1 might be the D (5 bases). The CDR3 length is 14 residues. Germline V gene lookup returns CDR1 SEHNR and CDR2 FQNEAQ (reference sequence). V lost 3 bases, J lost 0 bases, and 6 bases lay in between. The CDR3 sequence: CASSLTVSGNTIYF. The CDR3 DNA is TGTGCCAGCAGCTTGACAGTCTCTGGAAACACCATATATTTT.

V and J are TRBV6-5 and TRBJ1-1, with TRBD1 identical over 7 bases. Germline V lookup: CDR1 MNHEY, CDR2 SVGAGI. This CDR3 comprises 16 residues. J lost 4 bases, V lost 2 bases, and 10 bases had no gene match. As DNA, the CDR3 is TGTGCCAGCAGTTACACCCCGACAGGGACGGGCACTGAAGCTTTCTTT. Protein sequence: CASSYTPTGTGTEAFF.

This clonotype showed up just a few times. This rearrangement joins TRBV11-1 to TRBJ1-2; 8 positions agree with TRBD1. CDR3 size: 19 residues. Germline V gene sequence: CDR1 SGHAT, CDR2 FQDESV (reference sequence). V was pared by 2 bases and J by 0 bases, with 14 bases of the junction left unmatched. CDR3 nucleotide sequence: TGTGCCAGCAGCTTACCGTCAGGGGGCGAACATGACGCTAACTATGGCTACACCTTC. Protein product: CASSLPSGGEHDANYGYTF.